The clone carrying this TCR beta chain was picked up a small number of times. What it recognizes is unknown. Here immunoSEQ multiplex PCR was the method, and the copy in TCRdb shows in-frame clones only, minus some. The sample lists roughly 3,000 clones; about 29% were seen once. These data originate in a study of T cells in localized non-small cell lung cancer. Two independent pathologists confirmed no atypia in lung taken at least 2 cm from tumor. Study-level points and caveats: Within adjacent lung there appeared a median about 54 of the top 100 tumor clones.

V lost 6 bases and J 6 bases, leaving 15 bases between the germline ends. This CDR3 is built from 14 residues. The germline V gene encodes CDR1 MNHGY and CDR2 SAAAGT. Specimen: normal lung tissue next to the tumor, collected before any cancer treatment. V is TRBV6-8 and J is TRBJ1-5; the D gene is possibly TRBD1 (6 bases). The receptor was isolated from a woman between 35 and 70 years old with stage I lung adenocarcinoma. The CDR3 reads CASSVGQLGQPQHF. In DNA form, the CDR3 reads TGTGCCAGCAGCGTTGGACAGTTGGGTCAGCCCCAGCATTTT.